The rows below give T cell receptor beta chains drawn from one sample of a study of Ad26.COV2.S vaccination and SARS-CoV-2 variants. Profiled with immunoSEQ multiplex PCR; TCRdb holds only in-frame clones, not every one. This table holds approximately 400,000 clones, about 91% found once. Specimen: peripheral blood, collected after recovery from COVID-19. The receptors derive from a human donor who had recovered from COVID-19. Each CDR3 is given with its conserved first and last residue. The D gene is left open where the match is weak. Expanded clones get a size class; other rows say once, few or many, or leave the size out.

J,size,V,D,CDR3,DNA
TRBJ2-3,.,TRBV6-5,.,CATLGVGGLDTQYF,TGTGCCACCCTCGGGGTGGGGGGCTTAGATACGCAGTATTTT
TRBJ1-1,.,TRBV7-9,TRBD1,CASSSQTGGMTFF,TGTGCCAGCAGCTCACAAACAGGGGGCATGACTTTCTTT
TRBJ1-3,.,TRBV3-1/TRBV3-2,TRBD1,CASSQFRQGATGNTIYF,TGTGCCAGCAGCCAGTTCAGACAGGGGGCAACTGGAAACACCATATATTTT
TRBJ2-7,.,TRBV5-5,TRBD1,CASSPPRTGGLNEQYF,TGTGCCAGCAGCCCCCCCCGGACAGGGGGCTTAAACGAGCAGTACTTC
TRBJ1-1,.,TRBV5-5,TRBD1,CASSLVEGAYRDTEAFF,TGTGCCAGCAGCTTGGTAGAGGGGGCTTACAGGGACACTGAAGCTTTCTTT
TRBJ1-1,.,TRBV6-6,.,CASTPGRANTEAFF,TGTGCCAGCACCCCGGGACGGGCGAACACTGAAGCTTTCTTT
TRBJ1-1,.,TRBV20-1,.,CSAMDNTEAFF,TGCAGTGCTATGGATAACACTGAAGCTTTCTTT
TRBJ2-1,.,TRBV27,.,CASRASAYNEQFF,TGTGCCAGTAGAGCCTCAGCCTACAATGAGCAGTTCTTC
TRBJ1-1,.,TRBV12-3/TRBV12-4,TRBD1,CASSVGPTQGAFF,TGTGCCAGCAGCGTAGGGCCGACACAGGGGGCTTTCTTT
TRBJ2-3,.,TRBV7-3,.,CASSSGTSADTQYF,TGTGCCAGCAGCTCCGGGACTTCGGCAGATACGCAGTATTTT
TRBJ2-5,.,TRBV3-1/TRBV3-2,TRBD1,CASSQDIGGLRETQYF,TGTGCCAGCAGCCAAGATATAGGGGGCCTTAGGGAGACCCAGTACTTC
TRBJ1-2,.,TRBV25-1,TRBD1,CASSEFGRQGANYGYTF,TGTGCCAGCAGTGAATTCGGGAGACAGGGGGCTAACTATGGCTACACCTTC
TRBJ1-1,.,TRBV2,TRBD1,CASSVRTGNTEAFF,TGTGCCAGCAGCGTCCGGACAGGGAACACTGAAGCTTTCTTT
TRBJ1-6,.,TRBV5-1,.,CASSPSGLTANSPLHF,TGCGCCAGCAGCCCCAGCGGGTTGACAGCGAATTCACCCCTCCACTTT
TRBJ2-5,.,TRBV18,.,CASSTYQETQYF,TGTGCCAGCTCAACCTACCAAGAGACCCAGTACTTC
TRBJ1-5,once,TRBV18,TRBD1,CASSQSGQASNQPQHF,TGTGCCAGCTCACAAAGCGGACAGGCAAGCAATCAGCCCCAGCATTTT
TRBJ2-3,.,TRBV5-1,.,CASSLTRASSTDTQYF,TGCGCCAGCAGCTTGACGAGGGCCTCTAGCACAGATACGCAGTATTTT
TRBJ2-5,.,TRBV5-1,.,CASSFKGTQYF,TGCGCCAGCAGCTTCAAGGGGACCCAGTACTTC
TRBJ2-7,.,TRBV9,.,CASSVGDGVYEQYF,TGTGCCAGCAGCGTGGGGGACGGAGTCTACGAGCAGTACTTC
TRBJ1-2,few,TRBV29-1,TRBD1,CSVYPVNVQGEDYGYTF,TGCAGCGTTTACCCGGTCAACGTCCAGGGGGAGGACTATGGCTACACCTTC
TRBJ1-1,once,TRBV13,.,CASRSRGDTEAFF,TGTGCCAGCAGATCACGGGGGGACACTGAAGCTTTCTTT
TRBJ2-7,.,TRBV2,.,CASSEDRHYEQYF,TGTGCCAGCAGTGAGGACAGACACTACGAGCAGTACTTC
TRBJ2-7,once,TRBV7-9,.,CASSLNNEQYF,TGTGCCAGCAGCTTAAACAACGAGCAGTACTTC
TRBJ1-1,.,TRBV10-2,.,CASMETAMNTEAFF,TGCGCCAGCATGGAGACTGCCATGAACACTGAAGCTTTCTTT
TRBJ1-2,.,TRBV5-6,TRBD1,CASSLGAQGGLYGYTF,TGTGCCAGCAGCTTGGGTGCCCAGGGGGGCCTCTATGGCTACACCTTC
TRBJ2-1,.,TRBV6-5,TRBD1,CASSYQGAAPNEQFF,TGTGCCAGCAGCTATCAGGGGGCGGCCCCCAATGAGCAGTTCTTC
TRBJ1-5,.,TRBV6-5,.,CASSWTENQPQHF,TGTGCCAGCAGTTGGACGGAAAATCAGCCCCAGCATTTT
TRBJ2-3,.,TRBV13,.,CASSVGTPSDTQYF,TGTGCCAGCAGCGTAGGGACTCCCTCCGATACGCAGTATTTT
TRBJ2-3,.,TRBV5-1,TRBD1,CASSYGDRGLKDTQYF,TGCGCCAGCAGCTACGGGGACAGGGGACTAAAGGATACGCAGTATTTT
TRBJ2-5,once,TRBV7-8,.,CASSLGGGASQETQYF,TGTGCCAGCAGCTTAGGAGGGGGGGCTTCCCAAGAGACCCAGTACTTC
TRBJ2-1,once,TRBV5-1,TRBD1,CASSLGGTEVLNEQFF,TGCGCCAGCAGCTTGGGAGGGACAGAAGTGCTCAATGAGCAGTTCTTC
TRBJ1-3,.,TRBV10-1,.,CASSDIPDSSGNTIYF,TGCGCCAGCAGTGATATCCCAGACAGCTCTGGAAACACCATATATTTT
TRBJ1-2,.,TRBV5-3,TRBD1,CARSSTGLHGYTF,TGTGCCAGAAGCTCGACAGGGCTGCATGGCTACACCTTC
TRBJ1-5,.,TRBV2,TRBD1,CASRKQGNSNQPQHF,TGTGCCAGCAGAAAACAGGGGAATAGCAATCAGCCCCAGCATTTT
TRBJ1-4,.,TRBV20-1,.,CSGATNEKLFF,TGCAGTGGAGCAACTAATGAAAAACTGTTTTTT
TRBJ2-1,.,TRBV11-1,.,CASSLALSGYNEQFF,TGTGCCAGCAGCTTAGCGCTATCCGGGTACAATGAGCAGTTCTTC
TRBJ1-1,.,TRBV9,.,CASSVGTGTLNTEAFF,TGTGCCAGCAGCGTGGGAACAGGTACTCTTAACACTGAAGCTTTCTTT